The 11 T cell receptor beta chains presented below share a single source sample, sequenced in a study of neoadjuvant nivolumab and ipilimumab in lung cancer. TCRdb keeps only in-frame clones here, not all; method: immunoSEQ multiplex PCR. The data show approximately 17,000 clones, more than 75% seen once. The sequencing used tumor tissue, collected after neoadjuvant nivolumab, alone or with ipilimumab, at or shortly before surgery. All receptors derive from an adult with non-small cell lung cancer.

The V gene is TRBV5-4, the J gene TRBJ2-5; possibly TRBD1 or TRBD2 for D (6 bases each). The length of the CDR3 is 15 residues. From germline, CDR1 is SGHNT and CDR2 YYREEE (reference sequence). V shed 1 base and J shed 4 bases, with 14 bases lying between them. Here the CDR3 reads CASSLPQQGGETQYF. As DNA, the CDR3 is TGTGCCAGCAGCTTGCCTCAACAGGGAGGAGAGACCCAGTACTTC.

J is TRBJ1-2 and V is TRBV30; 7 bases fit TRBD1. After removal of 3 bases from V and 8 bases from J, the junction contained 9 bases not matched to a gene. CDR1 is GTSNPN and CDR2 is SVGIG in the germline V gene (reference sequence). This CDR3 has 13 residues. The CDR3 spells CAWSPRTGVGYTF. The CDR3 bases are TGTGCCTGGAGCCCACGAACAGGGGTCGGCTACACCTTC.

The chain joins TRBV6-5 to TRBJ1-2; unclear D gene. CDR1 MNHEY and CDR2 SVGAGI come from the germline V gene. The CDR3 covers 15 residues. The V end was cut by 3 bases, the J end by 7 bases, with 18 bases between. CDR3 nucleotides: TGTGCCAGCAGTTATGTGGCAGGAGAATTTAGTGGCTACACCTTC. This sequence encodes CASSYVAGEFSGYTF.

V and J are TRBV5-1 and TRBJ1-4; TRBD1 matches at 8 bases. The J segment lost 0 bases and the V segment lost 4 bases, leaving 2 bases of the junction unmatched. CDR3 length equals 15 residues. Germline V gene data show CDR1 as SGHRS and CDR2 as YFSETQ. DNA of the CDR3: TGCGCCAGCAGCCCAGGGGGCTCAACTAATGAAAAACTGTTTTTT. It translates to CASSPGGSTNEKLFF.

This chain joins TRBV14 and TRBJ2-3; 10 positions agree with TRBD2. V was pared by 4 bases and J by 5 bases, with 9 bases of the junction left unmatched. Germline CDR1 reads SGHDN; CDR2 reads FVKESK. This CDR3 contains 16 residues. CDR3 nucleotides: TGTGCCAGCAGCCTAGTACGGCTAGCGGGAGTAGATACGCAGTATTTT. This sequence encodes CASSLVRLAGVDTQYF.

The chain links TRBV6-6 to TRBJ1-2, with a weak D call TRBD1 (6 bases). Germline CDR1 reads MNHNY; CDR2 reads SVGAGI (reference sequence). V lost 7 bases, J lost 4 bases, and 19 bases lay in between. CDR3 size: 15 residues. The CDR3 spells CASTLPGQTSYGYTF. As DNA, the CDR3 is TGTGCCAGCACCCTACCGGGACAAACCTCCTATGGCTACACCTTC.

The chain has TRBV18 and TRBJ1-5; maybe TRBD1 (5 bases). The length of the CDR3 is 15 residues. The germline V gene encodes CDR1 KGHSH and CDR2 LQKENI. V was shortened by 2 bases and J by 4 bases, with 12 bases between the two germline ends. Written as DNA, the CDR3 is TGTGCCAGCTCACCAGGTGGGGGGTATAATCAGCCCCAGCATTTT. This sequence encodes CASSPGGGYNQPQHF.

This clone was detected a few times. The chain couples TRBV7-2 to TRBJ2-1, with 8 positions matching TRBD2. This CDR3 comprises 14 residues. Per the germline V gene, CDR1 is SGHTA and CDR2 is FQGNSA. Trimming at V came to 2 bases and at J to 6 bases, leaving 3 bases not matched to a gene. The DNA for the CDR3 is TGTGCCAGCAGCTTAAGGCTAGCGGGCAATGAGCAGTTCTTC. The encoded protein is CASSLRLAGNEQFF. The whole variable domain, filled in from reference TRBV7-2 and TRBJ2-1, reads GAGVSQSPSNKVTEKGKDVELRCDPISGHTALYWYRQSLGQGLEFLIYFQGNSAPDKSGLPSDRFSAERTGGSVSTLTIQRTQQEDSAVYLCASSLRLAGNEQFFGPGTRLTVL.

The chain recombines TRBV29-1 with TRBJ2-3, with TRBD1 matching over 9 bases. With 5 bases clipped from V and 5 bases from J, the junction kept 11 bases outside the gene matches. This CDR3 has 15 residues. Germline-derived CDR1 and CDR2 are SQVTM and ANQGSEA. The CDR3 is CSVSPRDREVDTQYF. The CDR3, as DNA: TGCAGCGTTTCTCCCCGGGACAGGGAGGTAGATACGCAGTATTTT.

This chain uses TRBV15 with TRBJ2-5, with a possible D match to TRBD2 (6 bases). Germline V gene lookup returns CDR1 LNHNV and CDR2 YYDKDF (reference sequence). The CDR3 is 14 residues long. V was shortened by 0 bases and J by 5 bases, with 10 bases between the two germline ends. CDR3 residues: CATSRDSGGETQYF. The CDR3 DNA sequence: TGTGCCACCAGCAGAGATTCTGGGGGGGAGACCCAGTACTTC.

The chain links TRBV5-6 to TRBJ1-2; 8 nucleotides align to TRBD1. The CDR3 spans 13 residues. The ends lost 5 bases at V and 8 bases at J; junction bases unmatched: 8. Germline V gene data show CDR1 as SGHDT and CDR2 as YYEEEE. CDR3 nucleotide sequence: TGTGCCAGCAGTCAACAGGGGGTCGGGGGCTACACCTTC. It is translated as CASSQQGVGGYTF.